The next 8 T cell receptor beta chains were all read from a single sample in a study of CD4+ T cells in melanoma. Measured with immunoSEQ multiplex PCR; TCRdb has only the in-frame clones, and not every one. Found here are over 100,000 clones, roughly 90% of them singletons; the top ten hold 3.3%. Material: peripheral blood. These receptors came from a human donor with melanoma.

The rearrangement joins TRBV2 to TRBJ1-2; TRBD1 is a possible D gene (5 bases). CDR1 SNHLY and CDR2 FYNNEI come from the germline V gene. The CDR3 is 13 amino acids. The V end was cut by 4 bases, the J end by 2 bases, with 8 bases between. CDR3 DNA: TGTGCCAGCAGTGGGGACGGAAACTATGGCTACACCTTC. This gives the protein CASSGDGNYGYTF.

This clone is judged medium-sized. The chain carries TRBV7-2 and TRBJ1-2; D gene uncertain. In germline, CDR1 is SGHTA, CDR2 FQGNSA. The CDR3 extends over 16 amino acids. The ends were cut back, 4 bases at V and 4 bases at J, with 19 bases in the middle. CDR3 sequence: CASSSGSLDGSYGYTF. Written as DNA, the CDR3 is TGTGCCAGCAGCTCGGGTAGTCTCGACGGGAGCTATGGCTACACCTTC.

The chain carries TRBV19 and TRBJ2-2; D might be TRBD2 (5 bases). Germline-derived CDR1 and CDR2 are LNHDA and SQIVND (reference sequence). The V end lost 4 bases, the J end lost 4 bases, and 16 bases lay between the germline ends. The CDR3 has 16 amino acids. Written as DNA, the CDR3 is TGTGCCAGTAGTAGCCTCTCGGGGAGAGGCACCGGGGAGCTGTTTTTT. Translated: CASSSLSGRGTGELFF.

The chain links TRBV4-3 to TRBJ1-2; TRBD1 agrees at 9 bases. The V segment lost 4 bases and the J segment 5 bases; nucleotides outside the gene matches: 5. Germline V CDR1 and CDR2: LGHNA, YSLEER. CDR3 length: 14 residues. The CDR3: CASSLRQGEYGYTF. As DNA, the CDR3 is TGCGCCAGCAGCCTCCGACAGGGGGAATATGGCTACACCTTC.

V is TRBV27 and J is TRBJ2-2; 7 nucleotides align to TRBD1. This CDR3 is built from 16 residues. V gave up 1 base and J gave up 2 bases; unmatched junction bases: 4. Per the germline V gene, CDR1 is MNHEY and CDR2 is SMNVEV (reference sequence). This chain's CDR3 is CASSLYPGGNTGELFF. Written as DNA, the CDR3 is TGTGCCAGCAGTTTATATCCAGGGGGAAACACCGGGGAGCTGTTTTTT.

The V call is TRBV27, the J call TRBJ2-5; 7 bases align to TRBD1. The junction had 10 bases not matched to a gene; V was cut back by 2 bases and J by 4 bases. This CDR3 is built from 16 residues. Germline V gene lookup returns CDR1 MNHEY and CDR2 SMNVEV (reference sequence). The CDR3 spells CASSLSPLHRGETQYF. The CDR3 DNA is TGTGCCAGCAGTTTAAGCCCTCTCCACAGGGGAGAGACCCAGTACTTC.

The chain couples TRBV5-5 to TRBJ2-7; D may correspond to TRBD1 or TRBD2 (5 bases each). The CDR3 is made up of 14 amino acids. Trimming shortened V by 5 bases and J by 2 bases, and 14 bases separated the two germline ends. Germline lookup yields CDR1 SGHKS and CDR2 YYEKEE (reference sequence). CDR3 DNA sequence: TGTGCCAGCAGGCCGGGGCTAGTCCCCTACGAGCAGTACTTC. Translated, it gives CASRPGLVPYEQYF.

This clone showed up just once. Written as DNA, the CDR3 is TGTGCCAGCAGCTTAGCGGGTAGGACTCACAATGAGCAGTTCTTC. It specifies CASSLAGRTHNEQFF. The genes are TRBV7-9 and TRBJ2-1, with D perhaps matching TRBD2 (5 bases). CDR1 SEHNR and CDR2 FQNEAQ come from the germline V gene (reference sequence). The CDR3 length is 15 residues. V was clipped by 0 bases and J by 5 bases, with 11 bases between them. Full variable domain (missing parts from reference TRBV7-9 and TRBJ2-1): DTGVSQNPRHKITKRGQNVTFRCDPISEHNRLYWYRQTLGQGPEFLTYFQNEAQLEKSRLLSDRFSAERPKGSFSTLEIQRTEQGDSAMYLCASSLAGRTHNEQFFGPGTRLTVL.